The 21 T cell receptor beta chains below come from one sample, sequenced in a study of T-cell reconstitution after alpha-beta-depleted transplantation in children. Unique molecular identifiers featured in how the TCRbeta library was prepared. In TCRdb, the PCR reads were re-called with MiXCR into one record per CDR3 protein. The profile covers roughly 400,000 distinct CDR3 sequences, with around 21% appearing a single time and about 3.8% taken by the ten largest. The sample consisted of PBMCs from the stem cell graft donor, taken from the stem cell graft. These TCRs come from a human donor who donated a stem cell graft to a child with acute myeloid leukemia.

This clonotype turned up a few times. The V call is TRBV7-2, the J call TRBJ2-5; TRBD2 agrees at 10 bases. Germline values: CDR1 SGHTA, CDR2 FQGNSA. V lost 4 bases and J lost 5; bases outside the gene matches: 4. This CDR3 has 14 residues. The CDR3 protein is CASSSSGSWETQYF. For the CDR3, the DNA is TGTGCCAGCAGCTCTAGCGGGAGTTGGGAGACCCAGTACTTC.

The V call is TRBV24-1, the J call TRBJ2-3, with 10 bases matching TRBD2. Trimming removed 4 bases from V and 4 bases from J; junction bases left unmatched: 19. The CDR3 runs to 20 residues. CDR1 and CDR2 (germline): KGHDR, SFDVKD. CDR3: CATSDSRGGAGGPGADTQYF. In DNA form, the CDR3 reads TGTGCCACCAGTGACTCGAGGGGGGGAGCGGGAGGGCCGGGAGCAGATACGCAGTATTTT.

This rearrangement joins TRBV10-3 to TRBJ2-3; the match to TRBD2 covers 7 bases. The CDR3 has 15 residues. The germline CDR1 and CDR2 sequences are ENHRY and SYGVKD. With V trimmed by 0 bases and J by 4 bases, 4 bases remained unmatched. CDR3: CAISESGGSADTQYF. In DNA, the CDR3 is TGTGCCATCAGTGAGTCCGGCGGGAGCGCAGATACGCAGTATTTT.

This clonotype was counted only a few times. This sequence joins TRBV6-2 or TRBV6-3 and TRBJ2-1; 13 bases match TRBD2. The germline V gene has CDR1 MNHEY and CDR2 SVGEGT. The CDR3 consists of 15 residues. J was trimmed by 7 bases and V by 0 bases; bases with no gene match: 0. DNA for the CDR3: TGTGCCAGCAGTTACTCGGGACTAGCGGGAAATGAGCAGTTCTTC. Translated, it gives CASSYSGLAGNEQFF.

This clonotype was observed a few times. This CDR3 reads CSATGTGNQETQYF. DNA of the CDR3: TGCAGTGCCACGGGGACAGGGAATCAAGAGACCCAGTACTTC. The chain joins TRBV20-1 to TRBJ2-5, with 9 bases that match TRBD1. J gave up 2 bases and V 6 bases, and 7 bases lay outside the gene matches. Germline V gene sequence: CDR1 DFQATT, CDR2 SNEGSKA (reference sequence). This CDR3 comprises 14 residues.

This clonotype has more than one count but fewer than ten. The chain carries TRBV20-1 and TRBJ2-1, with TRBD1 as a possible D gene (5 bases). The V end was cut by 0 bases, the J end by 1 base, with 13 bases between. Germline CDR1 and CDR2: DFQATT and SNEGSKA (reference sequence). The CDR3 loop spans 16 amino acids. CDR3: CSARDGRRGSYNEQFF. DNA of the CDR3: TGCAGTGCTAGAGATGGGCGAAGGGGTTCCTACAATGAGCAGTTCTTC.

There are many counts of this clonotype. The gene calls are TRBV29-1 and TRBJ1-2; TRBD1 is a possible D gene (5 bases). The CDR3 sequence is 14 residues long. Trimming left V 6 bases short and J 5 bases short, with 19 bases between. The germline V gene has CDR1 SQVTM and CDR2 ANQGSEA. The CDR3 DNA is TGCAGCGTCGAACACAGGACCCGAGGATATGGCTACACCTTC. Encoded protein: CSVEHRTRGYGYTF.

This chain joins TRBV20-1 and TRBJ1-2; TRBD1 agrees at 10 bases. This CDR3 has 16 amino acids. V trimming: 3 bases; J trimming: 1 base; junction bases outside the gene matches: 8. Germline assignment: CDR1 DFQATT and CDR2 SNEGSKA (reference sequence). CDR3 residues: CSASGGRDRGNYGYTF. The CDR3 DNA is TGCAGTGCTAGTGGTGGCCGGGACAGGGGTAACTATGGCTACACCTTC.

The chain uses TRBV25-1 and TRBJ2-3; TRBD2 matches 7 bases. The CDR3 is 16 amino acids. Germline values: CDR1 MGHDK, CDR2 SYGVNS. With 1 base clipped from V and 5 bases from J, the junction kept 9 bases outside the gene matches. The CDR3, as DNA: TGTGCCAGCAGTGAATCCCTAGCGGTCGCGGTAGATACGCAGTATTTT. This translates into CASSESLAVAVDTQYF.

CDR3 DNA sequence: TGTGCCAGCCGGCCACCGGGACTAGCGGACCCCCGGGAGACCCAGTACTTC. It encodes CASRPPGLADPRETQYF. V and J are TRBV2 and TRBJ2-5; 11 positions match TRBD2. Germline values: CDR1 SNHLY, CDR2 FYNNEI. The CDR3 covers 17 residues. The V segment lost 8 bases and the J segment 5 bases; nucleotides outside the gene matches: 16.

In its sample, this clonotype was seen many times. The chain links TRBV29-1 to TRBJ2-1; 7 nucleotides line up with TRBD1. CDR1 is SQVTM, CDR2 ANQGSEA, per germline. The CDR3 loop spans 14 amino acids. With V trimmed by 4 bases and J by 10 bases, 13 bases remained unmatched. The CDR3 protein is CSVARDRTRGEQFF. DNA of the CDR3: TGCAGCGTTGCTCGGGACAGAACTCGAGGGGAGCAGTTCTTC.

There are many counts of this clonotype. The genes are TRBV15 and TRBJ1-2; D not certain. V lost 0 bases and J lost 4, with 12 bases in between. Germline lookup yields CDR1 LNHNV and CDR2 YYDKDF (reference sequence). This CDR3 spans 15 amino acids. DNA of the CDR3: TGTGCCACCAGCAGAGAATCCGGGAAGGTCTATGGCTACACCTTC. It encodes CATSRESGKVYGYTF.

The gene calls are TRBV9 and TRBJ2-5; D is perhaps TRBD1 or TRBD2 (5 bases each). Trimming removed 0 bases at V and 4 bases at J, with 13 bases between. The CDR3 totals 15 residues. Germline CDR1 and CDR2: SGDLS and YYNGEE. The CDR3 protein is CASSVAISRGETQYF. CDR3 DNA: TGTGCCAGCAGCGTAGCTATCTCGAGGGGAGAGACCCAGTACTTC.

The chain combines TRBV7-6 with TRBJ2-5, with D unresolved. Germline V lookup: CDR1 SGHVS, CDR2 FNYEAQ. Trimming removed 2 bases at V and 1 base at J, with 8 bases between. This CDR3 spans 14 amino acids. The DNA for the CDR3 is TGTGCCAGCAGCTTAAGTTACAGCCAAGAGACCCAGTACTTC. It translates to CASSLSYSQETQYF.

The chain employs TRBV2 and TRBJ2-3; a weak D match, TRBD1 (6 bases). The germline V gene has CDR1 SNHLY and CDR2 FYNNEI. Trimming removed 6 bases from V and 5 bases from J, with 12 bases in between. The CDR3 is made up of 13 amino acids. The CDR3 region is CASSADRRDTQYF. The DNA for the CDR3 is TGTGCCAGCAGCGCTGACAGGAGAGATACGCAGTATTTT.

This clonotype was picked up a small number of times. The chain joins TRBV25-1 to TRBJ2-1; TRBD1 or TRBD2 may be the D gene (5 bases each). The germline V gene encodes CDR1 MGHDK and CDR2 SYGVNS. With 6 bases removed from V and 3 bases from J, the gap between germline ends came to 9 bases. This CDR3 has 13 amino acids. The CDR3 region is CASSWDHYNEQFF. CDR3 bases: TGTGCCAGCAGCTGGGACCACTACAATGAGCAGTTCTTC.

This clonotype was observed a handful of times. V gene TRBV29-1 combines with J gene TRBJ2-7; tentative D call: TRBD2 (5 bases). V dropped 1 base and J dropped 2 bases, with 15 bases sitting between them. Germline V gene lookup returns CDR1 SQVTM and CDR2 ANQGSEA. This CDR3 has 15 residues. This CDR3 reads CSVEVWPRGPYEQYF. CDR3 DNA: TGCAGCGTTGAAGTTTGGCCTAGAGGGCCCTACGAGCAGTACTTC.

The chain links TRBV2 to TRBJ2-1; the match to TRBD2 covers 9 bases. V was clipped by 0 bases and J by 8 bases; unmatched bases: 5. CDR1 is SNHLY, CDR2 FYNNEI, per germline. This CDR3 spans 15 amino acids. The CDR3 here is CASSEAPGLAHEQFF. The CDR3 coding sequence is TGTGCCAGCAGTGAAGCCCCGGGACTAGCCCATGAGCAGTTCTTC.

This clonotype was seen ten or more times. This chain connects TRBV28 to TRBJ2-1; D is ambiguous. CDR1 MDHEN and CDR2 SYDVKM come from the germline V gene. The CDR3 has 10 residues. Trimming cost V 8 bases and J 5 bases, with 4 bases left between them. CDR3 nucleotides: TGTGCCAGCGGAGACAATGAGCAGTTCTTC. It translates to CASGDNEQFF.

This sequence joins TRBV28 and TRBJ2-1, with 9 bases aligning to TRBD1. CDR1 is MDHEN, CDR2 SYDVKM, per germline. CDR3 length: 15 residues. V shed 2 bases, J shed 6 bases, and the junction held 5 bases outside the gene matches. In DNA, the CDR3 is TGTGCCAGCAGTTTAGTGGACAGGGGAACCAATGAGCAGTTCTTC. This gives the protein CASSLVDRGTNEQFF.

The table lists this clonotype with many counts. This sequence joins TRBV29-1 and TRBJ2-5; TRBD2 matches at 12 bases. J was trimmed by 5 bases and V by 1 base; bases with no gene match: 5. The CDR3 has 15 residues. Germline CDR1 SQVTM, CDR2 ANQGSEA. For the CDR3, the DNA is TGCAGCGTTGAAGGGGCTAGCGGGAGGGACGAGACCCAGTACTTC. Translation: CSVEGASGRDETQYF.